This T cell receptor beta chain was profiled in a study of Graves' ophthalmopathy and Graves' hyperthyroidism. Notes on the study in general: Also, most clonotypes expanded in the thyroid above 0.001 frequency appeared in blood.

This clonotype was found once. Its antigen is currently unknown. Germline V gene sequence: CDR1 SGHTA, CDR2 FQGNSA. Trimming shortened V by 9 bases and J by 3 bases, and 9 bases separated the two germline ends. The CDR3 extends over 11 amino acids. Using RNA transcripts, the TCR beta CDR3 regions were amplified. HTBI primers primed a first-round RT-PCR, and a second-round multiplex PCR followed. One entry per CDR3 protein results from TCRdb running MiXCR on the multiplex PCR reads. The table shows around 40,000 distinct CDR3 sequences, with approximately 52% occurring only once. Source material: peripheral blood. This chain links TRBV7-2 with TRBJ2-7; D is unresolved. The origin of this receptor is an adult man with Graves' ophthalmopathy. CDR3 coding DNA: TGTGCCAGAGGTGCCCACTACGAGCAGTACTTC. It codes for CARGAHYEQYF.